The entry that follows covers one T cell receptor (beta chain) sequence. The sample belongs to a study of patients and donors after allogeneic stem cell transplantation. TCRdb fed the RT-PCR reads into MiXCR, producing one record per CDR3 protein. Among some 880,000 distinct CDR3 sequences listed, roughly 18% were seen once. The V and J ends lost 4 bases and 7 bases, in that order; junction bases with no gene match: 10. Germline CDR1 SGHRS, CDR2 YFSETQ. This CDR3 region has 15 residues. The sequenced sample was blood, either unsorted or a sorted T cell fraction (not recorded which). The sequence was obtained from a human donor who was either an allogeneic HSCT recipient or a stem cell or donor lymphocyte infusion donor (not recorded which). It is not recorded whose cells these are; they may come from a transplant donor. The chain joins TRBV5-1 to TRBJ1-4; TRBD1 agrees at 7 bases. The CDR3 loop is CASSVLGRTGEKLFF. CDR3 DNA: TGCGCCAGCAGCGTGCTTGGCCGGACAGGTGAAAAACTGTTTTTT.